In its sample, the clone carrying this T cell receptor (beta chain) was seen a few times. Its antigen remains unknown. TCRdb re-called the 5' RACE reads with MiXCR, one entry per CDR3 protein. The table includes about 240,000 distinct CDR3 sequences, about 7% detected once. This entry belongs to a study of T cells after yellow fever vaccination. Germline CDR1 SGHRS, CDR2 YFSETQ. Trimming pared 3 bases from V and 1 base from J, leaving 8 bases between. The length of the CDR3 is 15 residues. Whole-study findings and limits: Most clones from primary vaccination resurfaced after the booster (around 97% CD4, around 91% CD8). Bulk-population clonotypes that are abundant could appear as contaminants in FACS-sorted repertoires. Clonotypes appearing in both CD4 and CD8 compartments existed, and their share was small.

This TCR came from a man aged 25 to 40 who received the YFV17D yellow fever vaccine. The starting material was CD4+ T cells sorted from PBMCs, obtained 15 days after the yellow fever booster vaccination. The genes are TRBV5-1 and TRBJ2-6, with D perhaps TRBD2 (6 bases). CDR3 amino acids: CASSWTTSGANVLTF. Written as DNA, the CDR3 is TGCGCCAGCAGCTGGACTACGTCTGGGGCCAACGTCCTGACTTTC.